These T cell receptor beta chains were read from a single sample in a study of regulatory T cells in long-lasting Graves disease. TCRdb re-called the multiplex PCR reads through MiXCR, storing one row per CDR3 protein. The table lists 350,000 to 500,000 distinct CDR3 sequences, roughly a fifth of them singletons. The specimen comprised peripheral blood mononuclear cells (PBMCs), sampled when the disease was refractory, from a patient treated with antithyroid drugs. The receptors originated from a female donor with Graves disease. CDR3s include the opening cysteine and the closing phenylalanine or tryptophan. D genes are given only for firm matches. Clone size appears in some rows only: once, few, many, or a class for an expanded clone.

v_gene	abundance	j_gene	d_gene	CDR3aa	CDR3nt
TRBV10-2	many	TRBJ1-1	-	CASSESRGTEAFF	TGTGCCAGCAGTGAATCAAGAGGGACTGAAGCTTTCTTT
TRBV9	-	TRBJ2-6	-	CASSVVDSGANVLTF	TGTGCCAGCAGCGTAGTGGACTCTGGGGCCAACGTCCTGACTTTC
TRBV20-1	-	TRBJ2-7	TRBD1	CSVRHGTGGDHEQYF	TGCAGTGTCCGACACGGGACAGGGGGCGACCACGAGCAGTACTTC
TRBV12-3/TRBV12-4	many	TRBJ1-1	-	CASSPVGGPHNTEAFF	TGTGCCAGCTCCCCGGTAGGGGGGCCCCATAACACTGAAGCTTTCTTT
TRBV6-1	many	TRBJ2-2	TRBD1	CASRGQGAPTGELFF	TGTGCCAGCAGGGGACAGGGGGCGCCGACCGGGGAGCTGTTTTTT
TRBV19	-	TRBJ2-7	-	CASSISGLNYEQYF	TGTGCCAGTAGTATATCTGGACTTAACTACGAGCAGTACTTC
TRBV10-2	-	TRBJ1-5	-	CASSEEGFIQPQHF	TGCGCCAGCAGTGAGGAGGGTTTTATTCAGCCCCAGCATTTT
TRBV28	many	TRBJ2-2	TRBD1	CASRTGGTGELFF	TGTGCCAGCAGGACAGGGGGCACCGGGGAGCTGTTTTTT
TRBV12-3/TRBV12-4	many	TRBJ2-4	TRBD2	CASSFRVAGGAKNIQYF	TGTGCCAGCAGTTTTAGGGTTGCGGGGGGAGCCAAAAACATTCAGTACTTC
TRBV27	many	TRBJ1-2	TRBD1	CASSPRDRALYGYTF	TGTGCCAGCAGTCCCCGGGACAGGGCCCTCTATGGCTACACCTTC
TRBV29-1	few	TRBJ1-3	-	CSVKEQGTAGNTIYF	TGCAGCGTTAAAGAGCAGGGTACAGCGGGAAACACCATATATTTT
TRBV27	-	TRBJ2-2	-	CASSLRRTNTGELFF	TGTGCCAGCAGTTTAAGACGCACGAACACCGGGGAGCTGTTTTTT
TRBV10-3	-	TRBJ2-1	-	CAISGRYNEQFF	TGTGCCATCAGCGGTCGATACAATGAGCAGTTCTTC
TRBV2	many	TRBJ1-1	-	CASSVGDYTEAFF	TGTGCCAGCAGTGTAGGGGATTACACTGAAGCTTTCTTT
TRBV5-1	few	TRBJ2-2	-	CASSLQAGELFF	TGCGCCAGCAGCTTACAGGCCGGGGAGCTGTTTTTT
TRBV7-8	-	TRBJ2-1	-	CASSSRLGTFYNEQFF	TGTGCCAGCAGCTCACGACTCGGGACTTTCTACAATGAGCAGTTCTTC
TRBV20-1	many	TRBJ1-4	-	CSARAGATNEKLFF	TGCAGTGCTAGAGCTGGAGCAACTAATGAAAAACTGTTTTTT
TRBV6-1	many	TRBJ2-1	TRBD2	CASSESVPSGRYNEQFF	TGTGCCAGCAGTGAAAGCGTCCCTAGCGGGCGGTACAATGAGCAGTTCTTC
TRBV4-2	-	TRBJ1-1	-	CVSSQGDGAGAFF	TGTGTCAGCAGCCAAGGCGATGGGGCGGGAGCTTTCTTT
TRBV28	many	TRBJ1-3	-	CASRESSGNTIYF	TGTGCCAGCAGAGAAAGCTCTGGAAACACCATATATTTT
TRBV7-3	-	TRBJ2-3	-	CASSLDTLDRLDTQYF	TGTGCCAGCAGCTTAGATACCCTAGATAGGTTGGATACGCAGTATTTT
TRBV7-9	many	TRBJ1-1	TRBD1	CASSYGQENTEAFF	TGTGCCAGCAGCTACGGACAGGAGAACACTGAAGCTTTCTTT
TRBV24-1	many	TRBJ1-2	-	CATSGPTAQGGRANYGYTF	TGTGCCACCAGTGGCCCCACCGCCCAGGGCGGGAGAGCTAACTATGGCTACACCTTC
TRBV3-1	few	TRBJ2-5	TRBD1	CASSRGTGGTMGETQYF	TGTGCCAGCAGCCGAGGGACAGGGGGCACCATGGGAGAGACCCAGTACTTC
TRBV6-5	-	TRBJ2-5	-	CASSYQTEQETQYF	TGTGCCAGCAGTTATCAGACCGAGCAAGAGACCCAGTACTTC